This TCR beta chain was recorded in a study of preoperative IRX-2 immunotherapy in early breast cancer. The CDR3 has 14 amino acids. Per germline, CDR1 MDHEN and CDR2 SYDVKM. V lost 2 bases and J lost 4, with 11 bases in between. Sequenced by immunoSEQ multiplex PCR; TCRdb stores in-frame clones only, minus some. The sample contains roughly 1,200 clones, around 75% of which appear only once. Treatment of the sample: preoperative locoregional IRX-2 cytokine immunotherapy. Preoperative locoregional IRX-2 cytokine immunotherapy was tested in the phase Ib source study. This TCR was recovered from a human donor with breast cancer. This material consisted of tumor tissue, taken after IRX-2 immunotherapy. The rearrangement links TRBV28 to TRBJ2-5; no firm D call. The CDR3 sequence: CASSLLLVGETQYF. The DNA for the CDR3 is TGTGCCAGCAGTTTACTGCTAGTCGGAGAGACCCAGTACTTC.